This T cell receptor (beta chain) stems from a study of T cells expressing NK-cell markers. Overall study results and limits: In about six donors, dominant NKG2C+ clonotypes were roughly 1.0-7.0% of CD8+ T cells.

In germline, CDR1 is SEHNR, CDR2 FQNEAQ (reference sequence). The CDR3 runs to 14 residues. As for this clonotype: Its antigen remains unknown.

TCRdb reprocessed the 5' RACE reads and reports one entry per CDR3 protein, with no DNA. The sample totals 500,000 to 700,000 distinct CDR3 sequences; its top ten clones hold about 3.6%. The sample comprised blood T cells: a sorted CD56 or NKG2C T cell subset, CD4+ or CD8+ T cells, or bulk PBMC T cells (not recorded which). The source of this sequence is a man aged 18-30 years in good health. The chain combines TRBV7-9 with TRBJ2-3; checking the TCRdb D call of TRBD1 is not possible without DNA. CDR3 region: CASSFSGGGDTQYF. The full variable domain, with the rest looked up from reference TRBV7-9 and TRBJ2-3, is DTGVSQNPRHKITKRGQNVTFRCDPISEHNRLYWYRQTLGQGPEFLTYFQNEAQLEKSRLLSDRFSAERPKGSFSTLEIQRTEQGDSAMYLCASSFSGGGDTQYFGPGTRLTVL.